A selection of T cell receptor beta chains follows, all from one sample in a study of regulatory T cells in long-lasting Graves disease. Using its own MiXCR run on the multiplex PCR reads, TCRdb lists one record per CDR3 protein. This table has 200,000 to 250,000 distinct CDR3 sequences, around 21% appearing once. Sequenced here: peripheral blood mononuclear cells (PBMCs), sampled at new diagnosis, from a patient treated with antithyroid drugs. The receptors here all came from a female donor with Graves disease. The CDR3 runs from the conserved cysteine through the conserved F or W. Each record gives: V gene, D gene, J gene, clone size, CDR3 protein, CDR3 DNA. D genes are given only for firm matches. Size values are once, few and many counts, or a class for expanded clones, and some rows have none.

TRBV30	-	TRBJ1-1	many	CAWQVYMNTEAFF	TGTGCCTGGCAGGTTTACATGAACACTGAAGCTTTCTTT
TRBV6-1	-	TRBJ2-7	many	CASRAGEAGEQYF	TGTGCCAGCAGAGCGGGCGAGGCAGGCGAGCAGTACTTC
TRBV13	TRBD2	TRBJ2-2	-	CASSLTASGNIGELFF	TGTGCCAGCAGCTTAACGGCTAGCGGGAACATCGGGGAGCTGTTTTTT
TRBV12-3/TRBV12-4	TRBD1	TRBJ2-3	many	CASSLGTVTDTQYF	TGTGCCAGCAGTCTCGGGACAGTCACAGATACGCAGTATTTT
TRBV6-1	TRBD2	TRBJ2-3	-	CASRDASGRAPRVDTQYF	TGTGCCAGCAGAGATGCTAGCGGGAGGGCCCCTAGGGTAGATACGCAGTATTTT
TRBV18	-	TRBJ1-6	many	CASSPPRGPGSPLHF	TGTGCCAGCTCACCACCGAGGGGACCCGGCTCACCCCTCCACTTT
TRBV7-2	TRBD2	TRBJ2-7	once	CASSIRAGGSYEQYF	TGTGCCAGCAGCATTAGAGCGGGAGGTTCCTACGAGCAGTACTTC
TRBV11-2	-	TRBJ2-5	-	CASSPVGGTEETQYF	TGTGCCAGCAGCCCAGTGGGAGGGACAGAAGAGACCCAGTACTTC
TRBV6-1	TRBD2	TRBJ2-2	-	CASKAGGPDTGELFF	TGTGCCAGCAAAGCGGGGGGGCCGGACACCGGGGAGCTGTTTTTT
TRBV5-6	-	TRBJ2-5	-	CASSFKSGQGGKETQYF	TGTGCCAGCAGCTTTAAATCCGGACAGGGAGGGAAAGAGACCCAGTACTTC
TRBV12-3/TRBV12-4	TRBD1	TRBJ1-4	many	CASTQTGGEKLFF	TGTGCCAGCACCCAGACAGGGGGAGAAAAACTGTTTTTT
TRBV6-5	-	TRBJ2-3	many	CASSYSFGRGRTDTQYF	TGTGCCAGCAGTTACTCCTTTGGAAGGGGGAGGACAGATACGCAGTATTTT
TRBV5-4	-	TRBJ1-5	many	CASSFAGGNQPQHF	TGTGCCAGCAGCTTCGCGGGGGGCAATCAGCCCCAGCATTTT
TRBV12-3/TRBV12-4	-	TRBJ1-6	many	CASSPLRAYNSPLHF	TGTGCCAGCAGCCCCCTCAGGGCGTATAATTCACCCCTCCACTTT
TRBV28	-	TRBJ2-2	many	CASSFGGASGELFF	TGTGCCAGCAGTTTTGGGGGGGCCTCAGGGGAGCTGTTTTTT
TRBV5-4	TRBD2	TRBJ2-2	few	CASSGGLAGNTGELFF	TGTGCCAGCAGCGGGGGACTAGCGGGCAACACCGGGGAGCTGTTTTTT
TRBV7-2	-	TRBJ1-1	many	CASSLGVMNTEAFF	TGTGCCAGCAGCTTGGGGGTCATGAACACTGAAGCTTTCTTT
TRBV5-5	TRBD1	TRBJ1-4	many	CASSLTGQTNEKLFF	TGCGCCAGCAGCCTTACGGGACAGACTAATGAAAAACTGTTTTTT
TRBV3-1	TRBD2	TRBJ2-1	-	CASSPTSGWDNEQFF	TGTGCCAGCAGCCCGACTAGCGGGTGGGACAATGAGCAGTTCTTC
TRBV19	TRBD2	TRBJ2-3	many	CASRELAGEVVAQYF	TGTGCCAGTAGGGAACTAGCGGGAGAAGTAGTCGCGCAGTATTTT
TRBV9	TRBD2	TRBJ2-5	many	CASSPTASGLQETQYF	TGTGCCAGCAGCCCCACAGCTAGCGGGCTCCAAGAGACCCAGTACTTC
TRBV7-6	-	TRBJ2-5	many	CASSLSPGETQYF	TGTGCCAGCAGCTTAAGCCCCGGGGAGACCCAGTACTTC
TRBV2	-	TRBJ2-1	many	CASSDLGGKSSYNEQFF	TGTGCCAGCAGCGACCTTGGGGGCAAGAGCTCCTACAATGAGCAGTTCTTC
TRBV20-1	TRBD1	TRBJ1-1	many	CSARVTGANEAFF	TGCAGTGCTAGAGTGACAGGGGCTAATGAAGCTTTCTTT
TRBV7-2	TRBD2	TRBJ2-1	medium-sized	CASSLTFSGIYSYNEQFF	TGTGCCAGCAGCTTAACCTTCAGCGGGATCTACTCCTACAATGAGCAGTTCTTC
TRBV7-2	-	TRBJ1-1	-	CASSLGRGEAFF	TGTGCCAGCAGCTTAGGAAGAGGGGAAGCTTTCTTT
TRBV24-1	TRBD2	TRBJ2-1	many	CATSEPQRGPHNEQFF	TGTGCCACCAGTGAGCCCCAGCGGGGACCCCACAATGAGCAGTTCTTC
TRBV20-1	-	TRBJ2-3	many	CSARSVRGDTQYF	TGCAGTGCTAGATCCGTACGGGGAGATACGCAGTATTTT
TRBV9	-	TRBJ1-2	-	CASSARQESWDYGYTF	TGTGCCAGCAGCGCTCGACAGGAGTCCTGGGACTATGGCTACACCTTC
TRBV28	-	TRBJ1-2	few	CASSLLFGEEAGYTF	TGTGCCAGCAGTTTACTCTTCGGGGAGGAGGCTGGCTACACCTTC
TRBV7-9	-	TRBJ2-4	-	CASGGRSTTGVVPKNIQYF	TGTGCCAGTGGGGGGCGCAGCACCACAGGGGTCGTACCCAAAAACATTCAGTACTTC
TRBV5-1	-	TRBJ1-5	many	CASSQDRGWSNQPQHF	TGTGCCAGCAGCCAAGATCGAGGGTGGAGCAATCAGCCCCAGCATTTT
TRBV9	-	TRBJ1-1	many	CASSVDSRNTEAFF	TGTGCCAGCAGCGTAGATTCCAGGAACACTGAAGCTTTCTTT
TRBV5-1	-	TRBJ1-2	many	CASSLEEGGYGYTF	TGCGCCAGCAGCTTGGAGGAGGGGGGCTATGGCTACACCTTC
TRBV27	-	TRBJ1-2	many	CASSPPGKGNYGYTF	TGTGCCAGCAGTCCCCCGGGGAAGGGCAACTATGGCTACACCTTC
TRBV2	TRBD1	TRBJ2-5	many	CASSVTGEETQYF	TGTGCCAGCAGCGTGACAGGGGAAGAGACCCAGTACTTC
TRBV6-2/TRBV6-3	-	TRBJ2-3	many	CASSYSRSTDTQYF	TGTGCCAGCAGTTACTCGAGGAGCACAGATACGCAGTATTTT
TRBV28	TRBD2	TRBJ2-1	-	CASSLNPGGSNEQFF	TGTGCCAGCAGCTTAAATCCGGGGGGGAGCAATGAGCAGTTCTTC
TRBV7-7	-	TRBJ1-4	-	CASSLLGAGEKLFF	TGTGCCAGCAGCTTATTAGGGGCTGGCGAAAAACTGTTTTTT
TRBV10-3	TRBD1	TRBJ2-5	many	CAISEGDSRGQYF	TGTGCCATCAGTGAGGGGGACAGCCGAGGCCAGTACTTC
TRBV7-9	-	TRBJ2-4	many	CASSPQNYPGGKNIQYF	TGTGCCAGCAGCCCACAGAATTACCCCGGGGGCAAAAACATTCAGTACTTC
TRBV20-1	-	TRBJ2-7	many	CSARYARGQTYEQYF	TGCAGTGCTAGATATGCCAGGGGCCAAACCTACGAGCAGTACTTC
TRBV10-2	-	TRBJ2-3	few	CASRTEVSTDTQYF	TGCGCCAGCAGAACGGAGGTTAGCACAGATACGCAGTATTTT
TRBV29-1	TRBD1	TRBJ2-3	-	CSVARQGSDTQYF	TGCAGCGTGGCTCGACAGGGTTCAGATACGCAGTATTTT
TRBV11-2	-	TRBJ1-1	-	CASSLGGTGLTEAFF	TGTGCCAGCAGCTTAGGAGGAACGGGCTTAACTGAAGCTTTCTTT
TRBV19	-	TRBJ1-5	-	CASRMGARIQPQHF	TGTGCCAGTAGAATGGGGGCGCGTATTCAGCCCCAGCATTTT
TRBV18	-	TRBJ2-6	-	CASSPRRGSGANVLTF	TGTGCCAGCTCACCACGGCGGGGATCTGGGGCCAACGTCCTGACTTTC
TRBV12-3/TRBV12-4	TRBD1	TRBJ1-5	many	CASSAGQTNQPQHF	TGTGCCAGCAGTGCGGGACAGACCAATCAGCCCCAGCATTTT
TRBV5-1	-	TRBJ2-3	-	CASSLPFNTQYF	TGTGCCAGCAGCTTGCCCTTCAATACGCAGTATTTT
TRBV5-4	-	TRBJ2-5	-	CASSLPAGGRETQYF	TGTGCCAGCAGCTTGCCGGCCGGGGGAAGGGAGACCCAGTACTTC
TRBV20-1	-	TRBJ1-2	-	CSAWVWDLAGYTF	TGCAGTGCTTGGGTCTGGGACCTTGCGGGCTACACCTTC
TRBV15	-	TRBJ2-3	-	CATSTLADSTDTQYF	TGTGCCACCAGCACTCTTGCGGACTCCACAGATACGCAGTATTTT
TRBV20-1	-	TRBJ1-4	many	CSARDEATLGRQEVF	TGCAGTGCTAGAGACGAGGCTACCCTCGGGAGACAGGAGGTTTTT
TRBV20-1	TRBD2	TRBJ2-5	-	CSARSLAGIEETQYF	TGCAGTGCTAGATCGCTAGCGGGAATAGAAGAGACCCAGTACTTC
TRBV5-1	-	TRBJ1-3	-	CASSSGTGGNTIYF	TGCGCCAGCAGCTCCGGAACGGGAGGAAACACCATATATTTT
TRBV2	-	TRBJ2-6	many	CASSEVLSGANVLTF	TGTGCCAGCAGTGAAGTTTTGTCTGGGGCCAACGTCCTGACTTTC
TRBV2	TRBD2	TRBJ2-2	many	CASSETSGDTGELFF	TGTGCCAGCAGTGAGACTAGCGGAGACACCGGGGAGCTGTTTTTT
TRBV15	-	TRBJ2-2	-	CATSRDPKGSNTGELFF	TGTGCCACCAGCAGAGATCCGAAGGGATCGAACACCGGGGAGCTGTTTTTT
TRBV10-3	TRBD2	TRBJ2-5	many	CAIAGLASQETQYF	TGTGCCATCGCGGGACTAGCGAGTCAAGAGACCCAGTACTTC
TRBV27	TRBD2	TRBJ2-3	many	CASSLFGRDFSLAGITDTQYF	TGTGCCAGCAGTTTATTTGGGAGGGATTTCTCACTAGCGGGGATCACAGATACGCAGTATTTT